This entry describes one TCR beta chain. Its antigen is unknown. Germline V CDR1 and CDR2: SNHLY, FYNNEI. V was clipped by 3 bases and J by 4 bases, with 10 bases between them. The length of the CDR3 is 14 residues. Unique molecular identifiers were carried by the TCR beta cDNA libraries. MiXCR, run by TCRdb on the PCR reads, gives a single entry per CDR3 protein. The table has fewer than 850,000 distinct CDR3 sequences, roughly 27% seen once. The entry originates in a study of post-analysis software for immune sequencing data. Study-level results: The five TRBV segments detected at higher frequency in patients than in controls included TRBV5-6, TRBV5-1 and TRBV20-1.

The chain combines TRBV2 with TRBJ2-1, with D possibly matching TRBD2 (5 bases). The receptor comes from a girl aged 5-17 years with multiple sclerosis. Sequences were obtained from blood. This CDR3 is CASSERVLYNEQFF. As DNA, the CDR3 is TGTGCCAGCAGTGAGCGGGTGCTATACAATGAGCAGTTCTTC.